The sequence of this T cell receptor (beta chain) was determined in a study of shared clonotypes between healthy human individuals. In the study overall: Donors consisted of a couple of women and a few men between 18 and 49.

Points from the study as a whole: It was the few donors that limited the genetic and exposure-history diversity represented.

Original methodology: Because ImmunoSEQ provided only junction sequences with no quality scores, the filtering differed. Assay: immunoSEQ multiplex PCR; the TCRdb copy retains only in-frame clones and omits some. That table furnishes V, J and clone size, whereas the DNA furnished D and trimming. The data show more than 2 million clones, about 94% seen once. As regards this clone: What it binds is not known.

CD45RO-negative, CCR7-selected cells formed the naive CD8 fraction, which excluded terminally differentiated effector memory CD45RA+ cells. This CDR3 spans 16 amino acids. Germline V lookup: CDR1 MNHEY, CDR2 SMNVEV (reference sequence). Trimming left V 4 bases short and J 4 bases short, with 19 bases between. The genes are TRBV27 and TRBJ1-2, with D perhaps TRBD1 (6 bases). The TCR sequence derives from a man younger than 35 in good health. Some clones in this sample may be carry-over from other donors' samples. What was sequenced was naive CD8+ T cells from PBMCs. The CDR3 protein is CASSSKNRDRSYGYTF. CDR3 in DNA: TGTGCCAGCAGTTCCAAAAACAGGGATCGGTCCTATGGCTACACCTTC.